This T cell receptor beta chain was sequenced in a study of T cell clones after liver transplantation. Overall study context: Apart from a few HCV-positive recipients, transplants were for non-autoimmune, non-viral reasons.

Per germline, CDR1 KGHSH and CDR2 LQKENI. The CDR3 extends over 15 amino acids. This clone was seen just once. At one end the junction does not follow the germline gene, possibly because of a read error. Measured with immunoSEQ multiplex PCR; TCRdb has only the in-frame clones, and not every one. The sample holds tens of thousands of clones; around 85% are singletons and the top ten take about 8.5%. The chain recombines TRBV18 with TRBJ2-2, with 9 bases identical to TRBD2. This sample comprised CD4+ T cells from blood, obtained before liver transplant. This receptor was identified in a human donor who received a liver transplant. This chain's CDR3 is CASSSPLAGTGELFF. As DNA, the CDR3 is TGTGCCAGCTCATCACCTCTAGCGGGAACCGGGGAGCTGTTTTTT.